The T cell receptor (beta chain) described here comes from a study of T cell responses to AZD1222 COVID-19 vaccine. The study's findings and limits: White British ancestry dominated among donors, who included more females, and clonal diversity was possibly underestimated.

Note on this clone: Its antigen is unknown.

This CDR3 contains 16 residues. CDR1 and CDR2 (germline): LNHNV, YYDKDF (reference sequence). V shed 3 bases and J shed 0 bases, with 12 bases lying between them. Sequenced by immunoSEQ multiplex PCR; TCRdb stores in-frame clones only, minus some. This table holds tens of thousands of clones, 65% to 85% found once. The receptor comes from an adult in good health. The V and J genes are TRBV15 and TRBJ1-5; perhaps TRBD1 as D (5 bases). Specimen: peripheral blood, collected on day 0 of AZD1222 vaccination. The chain's CDR3 is CATSRSVDSSNQPQHF. The CDR3 DNA follows: TGTGCCACCAGCAGGTCGGTAGACAGTAGCAATCAGCCCCAGCATTTT.